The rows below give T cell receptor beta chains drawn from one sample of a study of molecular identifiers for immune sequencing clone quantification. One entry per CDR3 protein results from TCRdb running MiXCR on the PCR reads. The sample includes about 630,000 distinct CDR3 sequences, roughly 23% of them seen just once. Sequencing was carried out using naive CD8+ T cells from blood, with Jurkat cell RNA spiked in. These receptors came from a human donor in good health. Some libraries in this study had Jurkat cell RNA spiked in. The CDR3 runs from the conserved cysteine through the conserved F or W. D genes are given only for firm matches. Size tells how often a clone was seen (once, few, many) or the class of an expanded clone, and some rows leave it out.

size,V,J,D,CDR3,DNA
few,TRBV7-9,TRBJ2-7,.,CASSFAIRQGLGYEQYF,TGTGCCAGCAGCTTCGCGATACGGCAGGGCCTCGGGTACGAGCAGTACTTC
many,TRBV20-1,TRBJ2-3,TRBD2,CSARDPAGGIRDTQYF,TGCAGTGCTAGAGACCCAGCGGGAGGTATCCGTGATACGCAGTATTTT
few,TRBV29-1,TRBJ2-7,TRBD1,CSVEDGTGGTYEQYF,TGCAGCGTTGAGGACGGGACAGGGGGTACCTACGAGCAGTACTTC
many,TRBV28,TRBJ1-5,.,CASSLGVSGLYSNQPQHF,TGTGCCAGCAGTTTAGGGGTATCAGGGTTGTACAGCAATCAGCCCCAGCATTTT
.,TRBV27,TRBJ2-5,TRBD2,CASSLSGLEEETQYF,TGTGCCAGCAGTTTATCCGGACTAGAGGAAGAGACCCAGTACTTC
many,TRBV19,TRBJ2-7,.,CASSIVGGTYEQYF,TGTGCCAGTAGTATTGTAGGGGGGACCTACGAGCAGTACTTC
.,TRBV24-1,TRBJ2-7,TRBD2,CATSDSGLASSYEQYF,TGTGCCACCAGTGATTCAGGACTAGCGTCGTCCTACGAGCAGTACTTC
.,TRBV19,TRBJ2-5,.,CASSIWNGKFQETQYF,TGTGCCAGTAGTATATGGAACGGAAAATTCCAAGAGACCCAGTACTTC
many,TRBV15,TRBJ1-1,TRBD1,CATSRRGQGGTEAFF,TGTGCCACCAGCAGACGAGGACAGGGCGGGACTGAAGCTTTCTTT
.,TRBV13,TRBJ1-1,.,CAGSLSGRKGRAFF,TGTGCCGGCAGCTTATCCGGACGGAAGGGGAGAGCTTTCTTT
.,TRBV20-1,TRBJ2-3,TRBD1,CSAARDRERLADTDTQYF,TGCAGTGCGGCTCGGGACAGGGAACGCCTAGCGGACACAGATACGCAGTATTTT
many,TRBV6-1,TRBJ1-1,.,CAGSTGFSTEAFF,TGTGCCGGGTCGACAGGCTTTAGTACTGAAGCTTTCTTT
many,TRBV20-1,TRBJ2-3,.,CSAPTSRPGTDTQYF,TGCAGTGCTCCTACTAGCCGCCCTGGCACAGATACGCAGTATTTT
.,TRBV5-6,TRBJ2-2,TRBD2,CASSLGLADYTGGLFF,TGTGCCAGCAGCTTGGGACTAGCGGATTACACCGGGGGGCTGTTTTTT
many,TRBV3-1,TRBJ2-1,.,CASSPERSNEQFF,TGTGCCAGCAGCCCGGAACGATCTAATGAGCAGTTCTTC
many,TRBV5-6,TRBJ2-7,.,CASSSGPGDMLREQYF,TGTGCCAGCAGCTCCGGCCCAGGGGATATGCTACGGGAGCAGTACTTC
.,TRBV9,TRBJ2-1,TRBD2,CASSPGSGAPSSYNEQFF,TGTGCCAGCAGCCCAGGTAGCGGGGCCCCGAGCTCCTACAATGAGCAGTTCTTC
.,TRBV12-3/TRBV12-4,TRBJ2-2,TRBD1,CASSRSPGQDTGELFF,TGTGCCAGCAGCCGATCCCCGGGACAGGACACCGGGGAGCTGTTTTTT
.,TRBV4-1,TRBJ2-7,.,CASSQEIGQQYEQYF,TGCGCCAGCAGCCAAGAAATAGGACAGCAATACGAGCAGTACTTC
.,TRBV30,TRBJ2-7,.,CAWSEDSASYEQYF,TGTGCCTGGAGTGAGGACTCTGCTTCCTACGAGCAGTACTTC
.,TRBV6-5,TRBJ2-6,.,CASSQYTSGANVLTF,TGTGCCAGCAGTCAATATACGTCTGGGGCCAACGTCCTGACTTTC
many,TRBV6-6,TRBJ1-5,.,CASSLGDQGQPQHF,TGTGCCAGCAGTTTAGGGGACCAGGGGCAGCCCCAGCATTTT
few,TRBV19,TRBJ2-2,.,CASTYRDDTGELIF,TGTGCCAGTACTTACAGGGATGACACCGGGGAGCTGATTTTT
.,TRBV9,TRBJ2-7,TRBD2,CASSVGVGTSYEQYF,TGTGCCAGCAGCGTAGGGGTCGGGACTAGCTACGAGCAGTACTTC
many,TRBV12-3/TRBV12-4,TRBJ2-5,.,CASSLVKEETQYF,TGTGCCAGCAGTTTAGTAAAAGAAGAGACCCAGTACTTC
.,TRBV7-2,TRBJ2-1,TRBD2,CASSSPRGGDNEQFF,TGTGCCAGCAGCTCCCCCCGGGGGGGGGACAATGAGCAGTTCTTC
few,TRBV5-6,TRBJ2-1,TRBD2,CASSPREGYNEQFF,TGTGCCAGCAGCCCCAGGGAGGGATACAATGAGCAGTTCTTC
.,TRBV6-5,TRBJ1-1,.,CASSYRGGSGSEAFF,TGTGCCAGCAGTTATCGTGGAGGGTCAGGCTCTGAAGCTTTCTTT
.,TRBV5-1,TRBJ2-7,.,CASSLGGGGEQCF,TGCGCCAGCAGCTTGGGAGGGGGAGGTGAGCAGTGCTTC
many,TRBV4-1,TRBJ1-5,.,CASSQDHPGDYSNQPQHF,TGCGCCAGCAGCCAAGATCATCCAGGTGATTATAGCAATCAGCCCCAGCATTTT
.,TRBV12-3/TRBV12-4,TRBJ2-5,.,CASSSPGEGFETQYF,TGTGCCAGCAGTTCTCCAGGGGAGGGATTTGAGACCCAGTACTTC
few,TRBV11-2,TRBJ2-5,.,CASSLDTTLPQETQYF,TGTGCCAGCAGCTTAGACACTACCTTACCCCAAGAGACCCAGTACTTC
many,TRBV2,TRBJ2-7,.,CASSPGLRLYEQYF,TGCGCCAGCAGCCCAGGATTAAGACTCTACGAGCAGTACTTC
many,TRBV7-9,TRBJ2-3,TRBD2,CASSLRDVASGSSDTQYF,TGTGCCAGCAGCTTGCGTGATGTGGCTAGCGGGAGTTCAGATACGCAGTATTTT
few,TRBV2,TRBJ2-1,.,CASTDGVLGEQFF,TGTGCCAGCACCGACGGGGTACTTGGTGAGCAGTTCTTC
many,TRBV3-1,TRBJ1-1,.,CASSQDDGADTEAFF,TGTGCCAGCAGCCAAGATGACGGGGCGGACACTGAAGCTTTCTTT
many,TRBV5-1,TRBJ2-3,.,CASSLWRGADTQYF,TGCGCCAGCAGCTTGTGGCGTGGCGCAGATACGCAGTATTTT
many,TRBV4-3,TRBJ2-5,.,CASSQGRYQETQYF,TGCGCCAGCAGCCAGGGGCGGTACCAAGAGACCCAGTACTTC
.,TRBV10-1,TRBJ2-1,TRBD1,CASQDRAGEQFF,TGCGCCAGTCAGGACAGGGCGGGTGAGCAGTTCTTC
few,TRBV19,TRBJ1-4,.,CASTAGVEKLFF,TGTGCCAGTACGGCGGGGGTTGAAAAACTGTTTTTT
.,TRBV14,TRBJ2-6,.,CASSQDYSRSSGANVLTF,TGTGCCAGCAGCCAAGACTACTCTCGGAGCTCTGGGGCCAACGTCCTGACTTTC
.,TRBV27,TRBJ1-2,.,CASRKLGVSGYTF,TGTGCCAGCAGGAAGTTGGGCGTCTCTGGCTACACCTTC
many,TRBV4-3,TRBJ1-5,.,CASSQDRGSNQPQHF,TGCGCCAGCAGCCAAGATCGAGGTAGCAATCAGCCCCAGCATTTT
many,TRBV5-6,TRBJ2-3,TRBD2,CASSLTAGGPVDTQYF,TGTGCCAGCAGCTTGACGGCGGGGGGGCCTGTAGATACGCAGTATTTT
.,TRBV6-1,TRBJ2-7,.,CASTPPPSRSYEQYF,TGTGCCAGCACCCCGCCCCCCTCGCGCTCCTACGAGCAGTACTTC
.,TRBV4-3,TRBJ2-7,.,CASSQGKGTVYEQYF,TGCGCCAGCAGCCAAGGGAAAGGAACAGTATACGAGCAGTACTTC
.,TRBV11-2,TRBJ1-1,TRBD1,CASSRGQVATEALF,TGTGCCAGCAGCCGCGGACAGGTGGCTACTGAAGCTCTCTTT
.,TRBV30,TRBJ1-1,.,CAWRKTAQKNTEAFF,TGTGCCTGGAGAAAGACAGCCCAAAAGAACACTGAAGCTTTCTTT
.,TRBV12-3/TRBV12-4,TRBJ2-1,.,CASSFPGEDEQFF,TGTGCCAGCAGTTTCCCCGGCGAAGATGAGCAGTTCTTT
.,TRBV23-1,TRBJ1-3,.,CAVGSGNTIYF,TGCGCCGTCGGCTCTGGAAACACCATATATTTT
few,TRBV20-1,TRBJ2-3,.,CSARGGVGYTDTQYF,TGCAGTGCTAGAGGTGGCGTCGGCTACACAGATACGCAGTATTTT
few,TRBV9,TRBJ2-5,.,CASSVRWEETQYF,TGTGCCAGCAGCGTACGGTGGGAAGAGACCCAGTACTTC
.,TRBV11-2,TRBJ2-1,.,CVSSLAAEQFF,TGTGTCAGCAGCTTAGCGGCAGAGCAGTTCTTC
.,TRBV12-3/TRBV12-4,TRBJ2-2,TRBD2,CASSPGLAGVDTGELFF,TGTGCCAGCAGTCCGGGACTAGCGGGAGTGGACACCGGGGAGCTGTTTTTT